The present TCR beta chain was sequenced within a study of shared clonotypes between healthy human individuals. Generated by immunoSEQ multiplex PCR, the TCRdb table keeps only in-frame clones and is missing some. The sample has millions of clones, more than 80% seen once. Study-level points and caveats: In the sorted subsets, rarefaction showed sequencing was incomplete despite large depth.

A remark on this clone: Antigen specificity is unknown.

The clonotype comes from a young man in good health. The sequenced sample was naive CD4+ T cells sorted from blood. Subset: CD45RA+ positively selected.

The chain's CDR3 is CASSGGKGIQPQHF. CDR3 in DNA: TGTGCCAGCAGTGGTGGGAAGGGTATTCAGCCCCAGCATTTT. The chain has TRBV6-1 and TRBJ1-5; D ambiguous. Trimming shortened V by 4 bases and J by 6 bases, and 13 bases separated the two germline ends. This CDR3 has 14 residues. Germline CDR1 MNHNS, CDR2 SASEGT.